These T cell receptor beta chains were read from a single sample in a study of long-term antiretroviral therapy in people with HIV. Clones were sequenced by immunoSEQ multiplex PCR, and TCRdb holds only the in-frame ones, with some missing. This sample carries tens of thousands of clones, over 75% of them seen once, and the ten largest clones take approximately 5.1%. This sample comprised unsorted PBMCs, obtained 1.1 years before starting antiretroviral therapy. The receptors shown here come from a woman aged 25 to 39 with HIV. CDR3s include the opening cysteine and the closing phenylalanine or tryptophan. The order of the fields is V gene, J gene, D gene, clone size, CDR3 protein, CDR3 DNA. A D gene is named only where the DNA matches it firmly. Only some rows state a clone size, as once, few, many or a class for expanded clones.

TRBV7-2	TRBJ1-1	NA	NA	CASSFNAWTAMNTEAFF	TGTGCCAGCAGCTTCAATGCTTGGACGGCCATGAACACTGAAGCTTTCTTT
TRBV10-1	TRBJ1-1	TRBD1	NA	CASSDTGVLNTEAFF	TGCGCCAGCAGTGATACAGGGGTCTTGAACACTGAAGCTTTCTTT
TRBV10-2	TRBJ2-5	TRBD2	NA	CASSESWGGETQYF	TGCGCCAGCAGTGAGTCTTGGGGAGGGGAGACCCAGTACTTC
TRBV9	TRBJ1-4	NA	NA	CASSVGGATNEKLFF	TGTGCCAGCAGCGTAGGCGGAGCAACTAATGAAAAACTGTTTTTT
TRBV11-2	TRBJ2-2	NA	NA	CASSLENTGELFF	TGTGCCAGCAGCTTAGAGAACACCGGGGAGCTGTTTTTT
TRBV2	TRBJ2-1	TRBD2	once	CASSEYIKRGGSRKNEQFF	TGTGCCAGCAGTGAATATATAAAGCGGGGGGGATCCAGGAAAAATGAGCAGTTCTTC
TRBV5-6	TRBJ1-2	NA	NA	CASTRPGQANYGYTF	TGTGCCAGCACGCGACCGGGACAAGCTAACTATGGCTACACCTTC
TRBV29-1	TRBJ1-2	NA	few	CSVERGNGYTF	TGCAGCGTTGAACGAGGGAACGGCTACACCTTC
TRBV9	TRBJ2-3	NA	once	CASSSTAADTQYF	TGTGCCAGCAGCTCGACCGCCGCAGATACGCAGTATTTT
TRBV29-1	TRBJ2-2	NA	NA	CSVSLWTGELFF	TGCAGCGTGAGCTTGTGGACCGGGGAGCTGTTTTTT
TRBV28	TRBJ1-5	NA	NA	CASSPRPIPDHQPQHF	TGTGCCAGCAGTCCCCGGCCGATCCCTGATCATCAGCCCCAGCATTTT
TRBV4-2	TRBJ2-2	TRBD2	few	CASSHPTAGENTGELFF	TGTGCCAGCAGCCATCCCACAGCGGGGGAGAACACCGGGGAGCTGTTTTTT
TRBV25-1	TRBJ2-5	NA	NA	CASSEFEPGEETQYF	TGTGCCAGCAGTGAATTTGAGCCGGGGGAAGAGACCCAGTACTTC
TRBV27	TRBJ1-5	TRBD1	few	CASSSETGLQHF	TGTGCCAGCAGTTCTGAGACAGGGCTCCAGCATTTT
TRBV5-1	TRBJ1-1	TRBD1	once	CASSPLGQGGTEAFF	TGCGCCAGCAGCCCCCTAGGACAGGGCGGCACTGAAGCTTTCTTT
TRBV19	TRBJ1-5	NA	few	CASSIAPGGTYSNNQPQHF	TGTGCCAGTAGTATAGCGCCAGGAGGGACCTATAGTAACAATCAGCCCCAGCATTTT
TRBV7-2	TRBJ2-2	TRBD2	NA	CASSSRLAEGELFF	TGTGCCAGCAGCTCAAGACTAGCCGAGGGAGAGCTGTTTTTT
TRBV13	TRBJ2-3	TRBD1	NA	CASSLGLGQGTDTQYF	TGTGCCAGCAGCTTAGGCCTGGGACAGGGAACAGATACGCAGTATTTT
TRBV2	TRBJ1-3	NA	few	CASSATSSGNTIYF	TGTGCCAGCAGTGCTACCAGCTCTGGAAACACCATATATTTT
TRBV7-9	TRBJ2-3	NA	NA	CASSSRSSTDTQYF	TGTGCCAGCAGCTCTCGGTCGAGCACAGATACGCAGTATTTT
TRBV7-3	TRBJ2-2	NA	NA	CASSFGGGELFF	TGTGCCAGCAGCTTTGGAGGCGGGGAGCTGTTTTTT
TRBV14	TRBJ1-2	NA	NA	CASSQEVYGYTF	TGTGCCAGCAGCCAAGAGGTCTATGGCTACACCTTC